This T cell receptor beta chain was sequenced during a study of blood T cell repertoires in COVID-19. There are 17 residues in the CDR3. The germline V gene has CDR1 MGHRA and CDR2 YSYEKL. Trimming stripped 2 bases from V and 0 bases from J, with 11 bases between. Profiled with immunoSEQ multiplex PCR; TCRdb holds only in-frame clones, not every one. The sample yields about 200,000 clones, 92% seen once. Seattle patient enrollment occurred during active infection, with longitudinal follow-up thereafter. This TCR was recovered from a man between 60 and 70 years old with COVID-19, enrolled during active disease. The chain employs TRBV4-1 and TRBJ1-6; TRBD1 is a possible D gene (6 bases). The specimen sequenced was peripheral blood. CDR3 nucleotides: TGCGCCAGCAGCCAAAGGACAGTTAGCTCCTATAATTCACCCCTCCACTTT. Its translation: CASSQRTVSSYNSPLHF.